This TCR beta chain was identified during a study of T cells in Graves' hyperthyroidism and ophthalmopathy. Whole-study results and caveats: Blood also held most thyroid clonotypes expanded beyond 0.001.

RNA transcripts gave rise to amplified TCR beta CDR3 regions. Using the HTBI primer set, a first-round RT-PCR was run on the TCR CDR3. TCRdb fed the multiplex PCR reads into MiXCR, producing one record per CDR3 protein. The sample includes around 440,000 distinct CDR3 sequences, more than 15% seen only once; the top ten take around 7.7%. Of note for this clonotype: Its antigen is undetermined.

Germline trimming cut 5 bases from V and 1 base from J; bases unmatched to any gene: 3. Germline CDR1 is SNHLY and CDR2 is FYNNEI. The CDR3 covers 14 residues. The chain joins TRBV2 to TRBJ2-7; 9 bases are shared with TRBD1. The source of this sequence is a woman under 30 with Graves' hyperthyroidism. Input material: blood. CDR3 nucleotide sequence: TGTGCCAGCAGTCGGACAGGGGATTCCTACGAGCAGTACTTC. It translates to CASSRTGDSYEQYF.